The 10 T cell receptor beta chains given below trace back to one sample, sequenced in a study of response to subunit inactivated influenza vaccine. Using its own MiXCR run on the RT-PCR reads, TCRdb lists one record per CDR3 protein. The table records around 710,000 distinct CDR3 sequences, approximately 13% of them present only once. The sequencing here drew on PBMCs from blood, taken around 14 days before vaccination. Every receptor here comes from a man aged 50 to 60 who received an inactivated influenza vaccine.

The V call is TRBV20-1, the J call TRBJ2-1; 11 nucleotides match TRBD1. V shed 6 bases and J 4 bases; nucleotides not matched to a gene: 11. The V gene's germline CDR1 is DFQATT and CDR2 SNEGSKA (reference sequence). The CDR3 has 16 amino acids. The CDR3 nucleotides are TGCAGTGCGACCGAACCGGGACAGGGGGTTTACAATGAGCAGTTCTTC. This sequence encodes CSATEPGQGVYNEQFF.

This chain joins TRBV7-2 and TRBJ2-2; 12 bases map to TRBD2. CDR1 is SGHTA, CDR2 FQGNSA, per germline. The CDR3 totals 16 residues. Trimming at V came to 5 bases and at J to 8 bases, leaving 9 bases not matched to a gene. This CDR3 is CASSIASGGVLGELFF. The CDR3 coding sequence is TGTGCCAGCAGCATCGCTAGCGGGGGGGTCTTGGGGGAGCTGTTTTTT. Using reference TRBV7-2 and TRBJ2-2 for the parts outside the CDR3, the full variable domain is GAGVSQSPSNKVTEKGKDVELRCDPISGHTALYWYRQSLGQGLEFLIYFQGNSAPDKSGLPSDRFSAERTGGSVSTLTIQRTQQEDSAVYLCASSIASGGVLGELFFGEGSRLTVL.

In this sample, this clonotype turned up a few times. CDR3 in amino acids: CASSPRRGTQETQYF. In nucleotides, the CDR3 is TGTGCCAGCTCACCAAGAAGGGGGACCCAAGAGACCCAGTACTTC. V usage is TRBV18 and J usage is TRBJ2-5; perhaps TRBD1 as D (6 bases). The CDR3 is made up of 15 amino acids. CDR1 KGHSH and CDR2 LQKENI come from the germline V gene. V lost 2 bases to trimming and J lost 1 base, with 11 bases between them.

This clonotype was counted between two and nine times. The chain's CDR3 is CASSSTRGGGNTIYF. CDR3 in DNA: TGTGCCAGCAGCTCGACCAGGGGAGGAGGAAACACCATATATTTT. The chain has TRBV7-2 and TRBJ1-3; D perhaps matches TRBD1 (6 bases). V was trimmed by 4 bases and J by 4 bases, leaving 14 bases between them. The germline V gene encodes CDR1 SGHTA and CDR2 FQGNSA. The CDR3 spans 15 residues.

This clonotype was picked up a small number of times. V gene TRBV10-3 combines with J gene TRBJ2-1; no firm D call. Trimming removed 4 bases from V and 2 bases from J, with 9 bases in between. CDR3 size: 14 residues. Germline V gene lookup returns CDR1 ENHRY and CDR2 SYGVKD. CDR3 nucleotide sequence: TGTGCCATCAGTGCTGGTGGGACCTACAATGAGCAGTTCTTC. It yields the protein CAISAGGTYNEQFF.

This clonotype was observed at least ten times. The gene calls are TRBV12-3 or TRBV12-4 and TRBJ2-1, with D possibly matching TRBD2 (5 bases). The CDR3 has 13 amino acids. V lost 6 bases and J 1 base, leaving 7 bases between the germline ends. The CDR3 here is CASSRGSYNEQFF. The CDR3 region has the DNA TGTGCCAGCAGCCGGGGATCCTACAATGAGCAGTTCTTC.

This clonotype was found a few times. The chain recombines TRBV12-3 or TRBV12-4 with TRBJ2-5; D possibly corresponds to TRBD2 (5 bases). The CDR3 has 15 residues. Trimming left V 5 bases short and J 5 bases short, with 18 bases between. DNA of the CDR3: TGTGCCAGCAGTACACCGGGGAAACGGAGGGAGACCCAGTACTTC. The encoded protein is CASSTPGKRRETQYF.

The chain uses TRBV5-5 and TRBJ2-3, with TRBD2 matching 8 bases. Losses at the gene ends were 4 bases for V and 0 bases for J; bases not matched to a gene: 10. The CDR3 consists of 17 residues. Germline V gene data show CDR1 as SGHKS and CDR2 as YYEKEE (reference sequence). Written as DNA, the CDR3 is TGTGCCAGCAGCCCGAGGGGACTAGAAGTTAGCACAGATACGCAGTATTTT. It translates to CASSPRGLEVSTDTQYF.

This chain connects TRBV7-6 to TRBJ2-1; D not certain. The CDR3 has 15 residues. V was shortened by 1 base and J by 5 bases, with 12 bases between the two germline ends. Per the germline V gene, CDR1 is SGHVS and CDR2 is FNYEAQ. CDR3 DNA: TGTGCCAGCAGCTTAGAGTATAGCCGGCACAATGAGCAGTTCTTC. Translated, it gives CASSLEYSRHNEQFF.

J is TRBJ1-1 and V is TRBV5-1; 7 bases map to TRBD1. This CDR3 spans 14 amino acids. V shed 0 bases, J shed 8 bases, and the junction held 7 bases outside the gene matches. Germline V CDR1 and CDR2: SGHRS, YFSETQ. The CDR3 region has the DNA TGCGCCAGCAGCTTGGCGGGACAGACTATAGAAGCTTTCTTT. Encoded protein: CASSLAGQTIEAFF.